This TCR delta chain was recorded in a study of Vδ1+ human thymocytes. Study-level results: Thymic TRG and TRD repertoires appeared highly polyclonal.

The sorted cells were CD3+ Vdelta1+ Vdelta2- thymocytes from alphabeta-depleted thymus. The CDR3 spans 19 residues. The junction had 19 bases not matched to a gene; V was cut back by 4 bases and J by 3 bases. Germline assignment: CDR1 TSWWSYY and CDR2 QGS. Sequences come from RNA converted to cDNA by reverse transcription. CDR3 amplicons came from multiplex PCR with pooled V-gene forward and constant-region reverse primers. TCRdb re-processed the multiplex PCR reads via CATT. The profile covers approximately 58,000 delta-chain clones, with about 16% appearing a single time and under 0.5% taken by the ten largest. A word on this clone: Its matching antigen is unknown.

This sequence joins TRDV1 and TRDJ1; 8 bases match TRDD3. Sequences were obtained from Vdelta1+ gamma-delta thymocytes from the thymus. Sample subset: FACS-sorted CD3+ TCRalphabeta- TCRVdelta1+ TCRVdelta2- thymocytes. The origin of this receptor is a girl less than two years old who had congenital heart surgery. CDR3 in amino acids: CALGAPQQGDNALADKLIF. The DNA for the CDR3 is TGTGCTCTTGGGGCACCCCAGCAGGGGGATAACGCGCTCGCCGATAAACTCATCTTT.